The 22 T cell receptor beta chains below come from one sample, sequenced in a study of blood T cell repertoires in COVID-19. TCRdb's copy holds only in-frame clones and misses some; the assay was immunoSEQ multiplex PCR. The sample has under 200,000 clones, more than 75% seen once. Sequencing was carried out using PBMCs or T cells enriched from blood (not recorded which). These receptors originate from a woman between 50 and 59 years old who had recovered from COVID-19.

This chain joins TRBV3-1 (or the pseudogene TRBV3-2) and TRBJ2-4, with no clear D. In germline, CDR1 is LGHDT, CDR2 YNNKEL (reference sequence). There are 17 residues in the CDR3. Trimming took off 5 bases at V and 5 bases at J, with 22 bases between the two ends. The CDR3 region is CASSVSPPICKENIQYF. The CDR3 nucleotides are TGTGCCAGCAGCGTGAGTCCTCCCATTTGCAAAGAAAACATTCAGTACTTC.

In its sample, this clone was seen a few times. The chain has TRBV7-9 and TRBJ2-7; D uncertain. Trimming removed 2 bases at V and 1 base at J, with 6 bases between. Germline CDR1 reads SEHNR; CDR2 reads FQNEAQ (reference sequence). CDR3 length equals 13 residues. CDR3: CASSLMSSYEQYF. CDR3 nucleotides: TGTGCCAGCAGCTTAATGAGTTCCTACGAGCAGTACTTC.

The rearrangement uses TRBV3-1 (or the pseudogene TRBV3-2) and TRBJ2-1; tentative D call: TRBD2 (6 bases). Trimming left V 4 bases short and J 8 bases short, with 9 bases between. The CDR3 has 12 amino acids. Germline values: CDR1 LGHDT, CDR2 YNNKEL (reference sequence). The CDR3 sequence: CASSLLADEQFF. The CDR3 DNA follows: TGTGCCAGCAGCCTACTAGCCGATGAGCAGTTCTTC.

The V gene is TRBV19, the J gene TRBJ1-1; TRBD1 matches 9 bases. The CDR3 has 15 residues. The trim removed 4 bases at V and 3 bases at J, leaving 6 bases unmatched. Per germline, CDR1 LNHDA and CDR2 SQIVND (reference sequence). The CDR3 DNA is TGTGCCAGTAGTAACCCCGGGACAGGGTACACTGAAGCTTTCTTT. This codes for CASSNPGTGYTEAFF.

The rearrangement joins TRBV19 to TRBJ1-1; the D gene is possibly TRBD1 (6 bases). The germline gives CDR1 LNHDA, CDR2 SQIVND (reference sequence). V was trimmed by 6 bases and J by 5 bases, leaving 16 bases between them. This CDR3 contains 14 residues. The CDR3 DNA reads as TGTGCCAGTAGGCTGCAGGGGCCGGGTACTGAAGCTTTCTTT. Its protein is CASRLQGPGTEAFF.

The CDR3 reads CSAKGPGPLHF. In nucleotides, the CDR3 is TGCAGTGCTAAGGGTCCGGGGCCCCTCCACTTT. This chain connects TRBV20-1 to TRBJ1-6; D gene unclear. The ends were cut back, 4 bases at V and 13 bases at J, with 11 bases in the middle. There are 11 residues in the CDR3. Germline V gene lookup returns CDR1 DFQATT and CDR2 SNEGSKA (reference sequence).

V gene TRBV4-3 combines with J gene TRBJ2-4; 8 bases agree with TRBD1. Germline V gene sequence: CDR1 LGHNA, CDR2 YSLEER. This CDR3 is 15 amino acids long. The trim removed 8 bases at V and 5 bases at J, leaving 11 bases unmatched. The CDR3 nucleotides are TGCGCCAGCGGGCCTTCCAAGGGACAGGAAAACATTCAGTACTTC. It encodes CASGPSKGQENIQYF.

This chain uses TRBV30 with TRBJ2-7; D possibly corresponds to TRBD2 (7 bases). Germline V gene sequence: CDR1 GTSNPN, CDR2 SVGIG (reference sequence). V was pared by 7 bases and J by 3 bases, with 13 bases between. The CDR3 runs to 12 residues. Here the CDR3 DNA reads TGTGCCTCGCGGGGGACAATCTACGAGCAGTACTTC. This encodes CASRGTIYEQYF.

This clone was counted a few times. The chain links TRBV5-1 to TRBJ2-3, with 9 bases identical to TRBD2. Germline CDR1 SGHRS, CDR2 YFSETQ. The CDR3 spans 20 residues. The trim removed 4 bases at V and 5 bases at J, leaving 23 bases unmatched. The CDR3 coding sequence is TGCGCCAGCAGCCCCCGGAGTAGCGGGGGTCTCGTCCGTGTCGGAGATACGCAGTATTTT. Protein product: CASSPRSSGGLVRVGDTQYF.

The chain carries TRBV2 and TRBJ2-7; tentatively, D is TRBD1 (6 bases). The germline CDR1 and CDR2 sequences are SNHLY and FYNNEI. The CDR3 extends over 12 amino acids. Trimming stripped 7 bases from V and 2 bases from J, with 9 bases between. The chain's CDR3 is CASKEGAYEQYF. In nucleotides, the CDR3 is TGTGCCAGCAAAGAGGGGGCCTACGAGCAGTACTTC.

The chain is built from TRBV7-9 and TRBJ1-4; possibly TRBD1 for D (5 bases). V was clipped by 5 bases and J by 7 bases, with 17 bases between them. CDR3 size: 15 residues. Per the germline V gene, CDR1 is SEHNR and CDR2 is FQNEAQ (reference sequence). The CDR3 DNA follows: TGTGCCAGCAGCCACTCGTCGGGGGGGATTGAAAAACTGTTTTTT. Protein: CASSHSSGGIEKLFF. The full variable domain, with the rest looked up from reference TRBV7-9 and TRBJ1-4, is DTGVSQNPRHKITKRGQNVTFRCDPISEHNRLYWYRQTLGQGPEFLTYFQNEAQLEKSRLLSDRFSAERPKGSFSTLEIQRTEQGDSAMYLCASSHSSGGIEKLFFGSGTQLSVL.

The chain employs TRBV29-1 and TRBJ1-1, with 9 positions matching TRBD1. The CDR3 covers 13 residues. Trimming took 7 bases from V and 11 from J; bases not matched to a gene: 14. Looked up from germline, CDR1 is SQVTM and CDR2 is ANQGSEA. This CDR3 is CSDGGQGTDRAFF. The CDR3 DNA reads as TGCAGCGACGGAGGACAGGGGACGGACAGGGCTTTCTTT.

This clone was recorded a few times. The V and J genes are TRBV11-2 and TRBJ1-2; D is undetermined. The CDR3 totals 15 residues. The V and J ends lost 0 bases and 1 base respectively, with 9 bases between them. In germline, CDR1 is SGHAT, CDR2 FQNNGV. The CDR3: CASSLDRGVNYGYTF. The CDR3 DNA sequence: TGTGCCAGCAGCTTAGATCGTGGAGTTAACTATGGCTACACCTTC.

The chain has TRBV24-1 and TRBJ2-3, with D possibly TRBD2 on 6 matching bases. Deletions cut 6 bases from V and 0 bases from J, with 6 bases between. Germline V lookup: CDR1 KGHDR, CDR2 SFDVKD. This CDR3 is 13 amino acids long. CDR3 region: CATSRGSTDTQYF. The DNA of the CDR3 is TGTGCCACCAGTCGGGGGAGCACAGATACGCAGTATTTT.

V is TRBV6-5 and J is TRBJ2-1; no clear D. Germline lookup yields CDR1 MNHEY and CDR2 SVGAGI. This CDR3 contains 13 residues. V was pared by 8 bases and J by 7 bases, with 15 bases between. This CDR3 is CASVRDMVNEQFF. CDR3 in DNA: TGTGCCAGCGTGCGCGACATGGTAAATGAGCAGTTCTTC.

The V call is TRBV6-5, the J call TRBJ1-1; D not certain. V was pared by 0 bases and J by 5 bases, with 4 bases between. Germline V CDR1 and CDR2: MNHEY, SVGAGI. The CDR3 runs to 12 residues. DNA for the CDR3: TGTGCCAGCAGTTACTCCCAGACTGAAGCTTTCTTT. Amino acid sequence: CASSYSQTEAFF.

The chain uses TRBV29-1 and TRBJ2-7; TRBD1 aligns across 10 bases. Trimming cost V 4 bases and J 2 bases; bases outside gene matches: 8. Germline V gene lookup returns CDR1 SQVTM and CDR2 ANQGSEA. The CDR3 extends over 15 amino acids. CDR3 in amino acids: CSVVSRDRGTYEQYF. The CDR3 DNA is TGCAGCGTTGTCTCTCGGGACAGGGGTACCTACGAGCAGTACTTC.

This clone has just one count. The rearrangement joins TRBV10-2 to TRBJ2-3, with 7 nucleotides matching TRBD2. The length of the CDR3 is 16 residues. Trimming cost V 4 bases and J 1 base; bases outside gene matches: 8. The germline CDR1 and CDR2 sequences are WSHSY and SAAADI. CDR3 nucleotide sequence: TGCGCCAGCAGTGTTCACGGGGCGGGAGGCACAGATACGCAGTATTTT. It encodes CASSVHGAGGTDTQYF.

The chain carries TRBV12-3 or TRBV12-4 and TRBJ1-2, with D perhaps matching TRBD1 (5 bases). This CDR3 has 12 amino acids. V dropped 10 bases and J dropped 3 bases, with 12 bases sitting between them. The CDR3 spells CATDRNYYGYTF. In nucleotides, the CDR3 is TGTGCCACAGACAGAAACTACTATGGCTACACCTTC.

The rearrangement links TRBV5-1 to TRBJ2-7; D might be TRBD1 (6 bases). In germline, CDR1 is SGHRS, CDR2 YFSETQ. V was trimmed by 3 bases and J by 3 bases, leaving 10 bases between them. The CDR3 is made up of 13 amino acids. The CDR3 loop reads CASSSDRFYEQYF. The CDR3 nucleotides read TGCGCCAGCAGCTCCGACAGGTTCTACGAGCAGTACTTC.

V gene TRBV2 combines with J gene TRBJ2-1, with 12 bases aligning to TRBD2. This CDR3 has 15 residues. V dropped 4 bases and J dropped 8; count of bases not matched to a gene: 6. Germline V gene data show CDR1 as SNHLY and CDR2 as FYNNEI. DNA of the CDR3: TGTGCCAGCAGTGTACCTAGCGGGGGGGTCGATGAGCAGTTCTTC. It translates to CASSVPSGGVDEQFF. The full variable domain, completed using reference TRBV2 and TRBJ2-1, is EPEVTQTPSHQVTQMGQEVILRCVPISNHLYFYWYRQILGQKVEFLVSFYNNEISEKSEIFDDQFSVERPDGSNFTLKIRSTKLEDSAMYFCASSVPSGGVDEQFFGPGTRLTVL.

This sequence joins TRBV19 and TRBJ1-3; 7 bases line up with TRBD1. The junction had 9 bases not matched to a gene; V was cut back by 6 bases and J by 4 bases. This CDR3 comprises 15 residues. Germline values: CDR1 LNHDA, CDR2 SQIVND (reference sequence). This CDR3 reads CASSPLRGQGNTIYF. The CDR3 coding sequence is TGTGCCAGTAGCCCCTTAAGGGGGCAAGGAAACACCATATATTTT.